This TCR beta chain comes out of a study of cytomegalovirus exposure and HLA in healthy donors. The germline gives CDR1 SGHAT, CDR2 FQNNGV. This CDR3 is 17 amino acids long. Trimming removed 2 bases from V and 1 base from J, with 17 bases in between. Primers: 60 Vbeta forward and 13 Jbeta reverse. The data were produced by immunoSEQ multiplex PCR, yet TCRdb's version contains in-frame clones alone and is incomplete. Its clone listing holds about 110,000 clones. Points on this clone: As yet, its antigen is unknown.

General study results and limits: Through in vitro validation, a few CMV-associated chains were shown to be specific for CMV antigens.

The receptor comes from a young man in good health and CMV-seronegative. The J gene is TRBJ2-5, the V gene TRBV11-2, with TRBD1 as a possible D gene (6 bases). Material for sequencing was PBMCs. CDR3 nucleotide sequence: TGTGCCAGCAGCTTACCCATAGGACAGATCTTCCAAGAGACCCAGTACTTC. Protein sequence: CASSLPIGQIFQETQYF.